These T cell receptor beta chains were read from a single sample in a study of shared clonotypes between healthy human individuals. Libraries were prepared by immunoSEQ multiplex PCR; TCRdb keeps only in-frame clonotypes and omits some of them. Of hundreds of thousands of clones in the sample, around 77% were seen once. The sample comprised PBMCs. All receptors come from a woman in her forties in good health. Some clones in this sample may be carry-over from other donors' samples. Each CDR3 is given without its conserved first and last residue. Each record gives: V gene, clone size, J gene, D gene, CDR3 protein. A D gene is named only where the DNA matches it firmly. The size field is filled for only some rows; it gives once, few, many or a size class.

TRBV5-1	.	TRBJ1-2	.	ASSEQTGNYGYT
TRBV30	.	TRBJ1-6	.	APGSAGVLEGCSPLH
TRBV29-1	.	TRBJ2-1	.	SVEGLANEQF
TRBV6-1	.	TRBJ1-4	TRBD1	ASSPRGQGGEKLF
TRBV29-1	few	TRBJ1-1	.	SVHPGTGTEAF
TRBV7-9	.	TRBJ2-1	TRBD2	ASSHAPSGSSYNEQF
TRBV25-1	.	TRBJ1-2	TRBD1	ASSRDRGDYT
TRBV7-9	many	TRBJ1-1	.	ASSRSTDEAF
TRBV6-5	.	TRBJ2-1	TRBD2	ASSSSGRSYNEQF
TRBV19	few	TRBJ2-3	TRBD2	ASTTRLAGEGGTQY
TRBV10-3	.	TRBJ2-2	TRBD1	AIRPDRGTGELF
TRBV4-1	.	TRBJ2-7	TRBD2	ASSQARDGGTQY
TRBV4-2	few	TRBJ1-1	TRBD1	ASSLHAGTGNTEAF
TRBV19	.	TRBJ1-5	.	ASSILGNQPQH
TRBV30	.	TRBJ2-2	TRBD2	AWSVQLAGAGELF
TRBV19	.	TRBJ2-1	.	ASSLSYNEQF
TRBV10-3	.	TRBJ2-7	.	AISGTGYEQY
TRBV29-1	.	TRBJ2-5	TRBD1	SVGRTGTETQY
TRBV6-6	.	TRBJ2-3	TRBD2	ASSQRERQY
TRBV11-2	.	TRBJ2-1	.	ASSLVGGPGDEQF
TRBV10-1	.	TRBJ2-2	.	ASSELDGAGELF
TRBV6-4	few	TRBJ1-2	.	ASSPGPSNYGYT
TRBV27	.	TRBJ1-1	.	ASSRIKWFLNTEAF
TRBV7-9	many	TRBJ2-1	TRBD2	ASSLPLAGAYNEQF
TRBV27	.	TRBJ1-4	.	ASRDNNEKLF
TRBV10-3	.	.	.	AISEGIGRGPRDEQY
TRBV7-7	.	TRBJ2-1	TRBD1	ASSFSGDSEQF
TRBV28	.	TRBJ2-5	.	ASSLWIDPKETQY
TRBV4-3	.	TRBJ1-2	.	ASSQEHRVSDYGYT
TRBV20-1	.	TRBJ1-6	.	SPGTAGPLH
TRBV28	.	TRBJ2-3	.	ASSPISGTDTQY
TRBV4-1	.	TRBJ2-7	.	ASSQEGGETFEQY
TRBV7-6	.	TRBJ1-4	.	ASSTRGVLGEKLF
TRBV7-7	.	TRBJ2-5	.	ASSLGPLPRETQY
TRBV29-1	.	TRBJ1-2	.	SVGQRSAYGYT